The 10 T cell receptor beta chains in this list originate from one sample, sequenced in a study of vaccination and CD4 T cells after COVID-19. No antigen has been identified for these receptors. Treatment in this sample: roughly ten-day PBMC culture with coronavirus spike peptide pools or control peptides (ViraFEST assay). CD4+ T cells that had been cultured provided DNA sequenced with the Oncomine TCR Beta short-read assay. TCRdb itself ran the PCR reads through MiXCR, one entry per CDR3 protein. This repertoire shows about 26,000 distinct CDR3 sequences, roughly 64% found once; its top ten account for about 5%. The sample taken for sequencing was CD4+ T cells from blood, cultured in vitro. The origin of the receptors is a human donor who had recovered from COVID-19.

This chain joins TRBV20-1 and TRBJ2-7; no reliable D call. V was cut by 6 bases and J by 6 bases, with 9 bases left in between. Looked up from germline, CDR1 is DFQATT and CDR2 is SNEGSKA (reference sequence). The CDR3 spans 10 residues. CDR3 nucleotides: TGCAGTGCAGTGGTTGCCGAGCAGTACTTC. It translates to CSAVVAEQYF.

This rearrangement joins TRBV28 to TRBJ2-1; 10 bases line up with TRBD2. There are 15 residues in the CDR3. J was trimmed by 9 bases and V by 1 base; bases with no gene match: 6. The germline CDR1 and CDR2 sequences are MDHEN and SYDVKM. Here the CDR3 DNA reads TGTGCCAGCAGTTTATCTAGCGGGAGAAGGTCTGAGCAGTTCTTC. It encodes CASSLSSGRRSEQFF.

V gene TRBV18 combines with J gene TRBJ1-1; D not certain. The V gene lost 3 bases and the J gene lost 4 bases, with 3 bases spanning the gap. Per the germline V gene, CDR1 is KGHSH and CDR2 is LQKENI. This CDR3 spans 11 amino acids. The CDR3 is CASSPGTEAFF. The DNA of the CDR3 is TGTGCCAGCTCACCCGGCACTGAAGCTTTCTTT.

This clonotype was found a few times. The rearrangement uses TRBV15 and TRBJ1-5; TRBD1 might be the D (5 bases). Trimming removed 1 base at V and 1 base at J, with 8 bases between. CDR3 length: 15 residues. Germline V gene lookup returns CDR1 LNHNV and CDR2 YYDKDF (reference sequence). For the CDR3, the DNA is TGTGCCACCAGCAGAGTTTCAGGGAGCAATCAGCCCCAGCATTTT. Translation: CATSRVSGSNQPQHF. Full variable domain (missing parts from reference TRBV15 and TRBJ1-5): DAMVIQNPRYQVTQFGKPVTLSCSQTLNHNVMYWYQQKSSQAPKLLFHYYDKDFNNEADTPDNFQSRRPNTSFCFLDIRSPGLGDTAMYLCATSRVSGSNQPQHFGDGTRLSIL.

This CDR3 is CASSEFGGGRTGELFF. The CDR3 DNA is TGTGCCAGCAGTGAATTCGGGGGAGGTCGGACCGGGGAGCTGTTTTTT. V and J are TRBV6-1 and TRBJ2-2; perhaps TRBD2 as D (6 bases). Trimming shortened V by 2 bases and J by 5 bases, and 15 bases separated the two germline ends. The CDR3 runs 16 residues. CDR1 is MNHNS and CDR2 is SASEGT in the germline V gene.

V gene TRBV20-1 combines with J gene TRBJ1-2; D is undetermined. The CDR3 runs 12 residues. Germline CDR1 is DFQATT and CDR2 is SNEGSKA (reference sequence). V was cut by 5 bases and J by 8 bases, with 15 bases left in between. This CDR3 is CSAVSHLGGYTF. For the CDR3, the DNA is TGCAGTGCTGTAAGCCATTTAGGGGGCTACACCTTC.

V and J are TRBV7-3 and TRBJ1-1; the D gene is possibly TRBD1 (6 bases). The V gene lost 5 bases and the J gene lost 4 bases, with 20 bases spanning the gap. CDR1 and CDR2 (germline): SGHTA, FQGTGA. CDR3 length: 16 amino acids. The CDR3 region is CASSDQGGGSATEAFF. In DNA, the CDR3 is TGTGCCAGCAGCGACCAAGGAGGGGGGAGCGCCACTGAAGCTTTCTTT. Variable domain in full (rest from reference TRBV7-3 and TRBJ1-1): GAGVSQTPSNKVTEKGKYVELRCDPISGHTALYWYRQSLGQGPEFLIYFQGTGAADDSGLPNDRFFAVRPEGSVSTLKIQRTERGDSAVYLCASSDQGGGSATEAFFGQGTRLTVV.

This clonotype was counted only a few times. V is TRBV19 and J is TRBJ2-7, with D tentatively TRBD1 (7 bases). Per germline, CDR1 LNHDA and CDR2 SQIVND (reference sequence). With 5 bases removed from V and 6 bases from J, the gap between germline ends came to 20 bases. This CDR3 has 15 amino acids. The DNA of the CDR3 is TGTGCCAGTAGTCAGGGGGGTCGAGGGGGCGGCGAGCAGTACTTC. Protein sequence: CASSQGGRGGGEQYF.

V and J are TRBV7-2 and TRBJ2-7, with 7 bases lining up with TRBD2. V shed 1 base, J shed 2 bases, and the junction held 8 bases outside the gene matches. Germline V CDR1 and CDR2: SGHTA, FQGNSA. This CDR3 is 16 amino acids long. Here the CDR3 DNA reads TGTGCCAGCAGCTTAGGTTTTTCGCTAGCGGCCTACGAGCAGTACTTC. Translation: CASSLGFSLAAYEQYF.

The chain is built from TRBV6-1 and TRBJ2-3; D possibly corresponds to TRBD2 (6 bases). V lost 5 bases, J lost 4 bases, and 7 bases lay in between. CDR3 size: 12 residues. In germline, CDR1 is MNHNS, CDR2 SASEGT. The CDR3 coding sequence is TGTGCCAGCAGTAGGAGGGCAGATACGCAGTATTTT. This gives the protein CASSRRADTQYF.